This TCR beta chain was identified in a study of blood T cells in healthy people across ages. Study-wide findings and caveats: As age increased, TCR beta diversity per million T cells fell in a roughly linear fashion.

V gave up 6 bases and J gave up 7 bases, with 16 bases separating them. The CDR3 spans 14 residues. Through a sample-barcoded 5' primer and a J-beta primer mix, a second PCR was run for roughly 6 to 12 cycles. TCRdb re-analysed the 5' RACE reads in MiXCR, keeping a single row per CDR3 protein. The sample contains roughly 1,100,000 distinct CDR3 sequences, almost 25% of which appear only once. The study recruited healthy Caucasian donors from Russia who were aged about 6 to 100. This clonotype was counted only a few times. As yet, its antigen is unknown. These same data were also listed under a study on T cells of mothers and their children. As that report states: Each donor was one of three healthy Caucasian mothers or one of their six children. Unrelated mother-child pairs always had slightly, but never significantly, lower normalized overlap than related pairs.

The rearrangement uses TRBV12-3 or TRBV12-4 and TRBJ1-5, with D possibly being TRBD1 (6 bases). The receptor comes from a girl aged 2 to 10 in good health. The sequenced material came from blood. The CDR3 sequence: CASSVGGWGQPQHF. The CDR3 DNA reads as TGTGCCAGCAGCGTAGGGGGGTGGGGGCAGCCCCAGCATTTT.